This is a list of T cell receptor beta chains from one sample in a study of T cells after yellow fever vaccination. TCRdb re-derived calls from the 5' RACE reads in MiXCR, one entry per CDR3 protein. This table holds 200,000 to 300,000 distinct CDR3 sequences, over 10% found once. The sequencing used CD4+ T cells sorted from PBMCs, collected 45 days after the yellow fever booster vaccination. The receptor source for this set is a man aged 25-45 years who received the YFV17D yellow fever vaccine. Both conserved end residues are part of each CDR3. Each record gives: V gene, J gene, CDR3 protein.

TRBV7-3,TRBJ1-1,CASSLGPQSATEAFF
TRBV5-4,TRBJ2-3,CASSFRGPNTDTQYF
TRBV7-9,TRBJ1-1,CASSLIGHPNTEAFF
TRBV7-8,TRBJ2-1,CASSSLVNEQFF
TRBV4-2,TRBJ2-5,CASSQREAETQYF
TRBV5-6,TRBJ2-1,CASSSRTSGTYAYNEQFF
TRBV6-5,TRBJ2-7,CASSYSIRGSTYEQYF
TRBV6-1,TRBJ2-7,CASSDRISSTGAYEQYF
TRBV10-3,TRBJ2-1,CAMAGTGSYNEQFF
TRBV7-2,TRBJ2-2,CASSLDRASISGELFF
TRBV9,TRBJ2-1,CASNPGDRTHNEQFF
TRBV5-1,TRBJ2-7,CASSLEPAAYEQYF
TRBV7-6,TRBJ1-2,CASSLPGGVDGYTF
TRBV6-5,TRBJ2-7,CASSYSSEQYF
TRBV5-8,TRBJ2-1,CASIPGYVGRNEQFF
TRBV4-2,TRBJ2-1,CASSLGVLGEQFF
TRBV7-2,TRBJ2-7,CASRMGGNSYEQYF
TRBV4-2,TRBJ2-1,CASSQGSSVNEQFF
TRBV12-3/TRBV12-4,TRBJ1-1,CASSFSGGAFF
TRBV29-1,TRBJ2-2,CSVESRPGELFF
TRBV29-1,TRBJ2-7,CSVETAGHYEQYF
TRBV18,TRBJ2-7,CASSTTSGQNEQYF
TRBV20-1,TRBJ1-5,CSARQGVEFQPQHF